The 15 T cell receptor beta chains below all came from one sample that was sequenced in a study of cytotoxic CD8 clonotypes in ibrutinib-treated CLL. Libraries were prepared by immunoSEQ multiplex PCR; TCRdb keeps only in-frame clonotypes and omits some of them. The table lists approximately 190,000 clones, about three quarters of them singletons. This material consisted of PBMCs, taken after 12 months of ibrutinib treatment. These receptors originate from a human donor with chronic lymphocytic leukemia.

This clone came up a few times. The V call is TRBV7-2, the J call TRBJ1-2, with no clear D. V was clipped by 5 bases and J by 5 bases, with 9 bases between them. This CDR3 has 12 amino acids. The germline V gene encodes CDR1 SGHTA and CDR2 FQGNSA. The CDR3 loop is CASSLLKYGYTF. As DNA, the CDR3 is TGTGCCAGCAGCCTTCTGAAATATGGCTACACCTTC.

The V gene is TRBV6-5, the J gene TRBJ1-4, with no clear D. V lost 2 bases, J lost 7 bases, and 14 bases lay in between. This CDR3 is 15 amino acids long. CDR1 and CDR2 from the germline V gene are MNHEY and SVGAGI. The CDR3 nucleotides read TGTGCCAGCAGTTACAATGCGGGGATTGCTGAAAAACTGTTTTTT. This translates into CASSYNAGIAEKLFF.

V gene TRBV11-2 combines with J gene TRBJ2-2, with TRBD1 matching 7 bases. The V and J ends lost 4 bases and 2 bases, in that order; junction bases with no gene match: 10. Germline CDR1 is SGHAT and CDR2 is FQNNGV. The CDR3 is made up of 17 amino acids. CDR3 sequence reads: CASSSRPYRGNTGELFF. The CDR3 nucleotides are TGTGCCAGCAGCTCCCGCCCTTACAGGGGAAACACCGGGGAGCTGTTTTTT.

This clone was counted only a few times. V usage is TRBV29-1 and J usage is TRBJ2-1; TRBD1 matches 9 bases. There are 16 residues in the CDR3. J was trimmed by 1 base and V by 5 bases; bases with no gene match: 9. Germline V gene sequence: CDR1 SQVTM, CDR2 ANQGSEA. The CDR3 sequence: CSVTRLGQGSYNEQFF. CDR3 DNA sequence: TGCAGCGTTACTAGGCTGGGACAGGGATCCTACAATGAGCAGTTCTTC.

This chain joins TRBV4-2 and TRBJ2-6; D may be TRBD1 (5 bases). V was shortened by 3 bases and J by 0 bases, with 15 bases between the two germline ends. The CDR3 has 18 amino acids. Germline CDR1 reads LGHNA; CDR2 reads YNFKEQ. DNA for the CDR3: TGTGCCAGCAGCCAGGGGCTGGCTAAATACTCTGGGGCCAACGTCCTGACTTTC. It codes for CASSQGLAKYSGANVLTF.

The chain has TRBV29-1 and TRBJ2-5, with D possibly matching TRBD2 (6 bases). V was shortened by 6 bases and J by 5 bases, with 13 bases between the two germline ends. CDR3 size: 12 residues. Germline values: CDR1 SQVTM, CDR2 ANQGSEA. As DNA, the CDR3 is TGCAGCGTCCGAGAGGGGAGGGAGACCCAGTACTTC. It codes for CSVREGRETQYF.

In its sample, this clone was seen once. This chain links TRBV27 with TRBJ2-7; 7 bases agree with TRBD2. CDR1 MNHEY and CDR2 SMNVEV come from the germline V gene (reference sequence). The CDR3 extends over 15 amino acids. With V trimmed by 2 bases and J by 4 bases, 8 bases remained unmatched. CDR3 region: CASSLGGDYGYEQYF. CDR3 nucleotide sequence: TGTGCCAGCAGTTTAGGGGGGGATTACGGTTACGAGCAGTACTTC.

The rearrangement joins TRBV7-2 to TRBJ2-5, with D perhaps assigned TRBD1 or TRBD2 (5 bases each). V lost 6 bases, J lost 5 bases, and 13 bases lay in between. This CDR3 has 13 amino acids. Germline lookup yields CDR1 SGHTA and CDR2 FQGNSA. This chain's CDR3 is CASSQGEEETQYF. The CDR3 region has the DNA TGTGCCAGCAGTCAGGGAGAAGAGGAGACCCAGTACTTC. Combining the CDR3 with reference TRBV7-2 and TRBJ2-5 gives the whole variable domain GAGVSQSPSNKVTEKGKDVELRCDPISGHTALYWYRQSLGQGLEFLIYFQGNSAPDKSGLPSDRFSAERTGGSVSTLTIQRTQQEDSAVYLCASSQGEEETQYFGPGTRLLVL.

This sequence joins TRBV30 and TRBJ1-2; D possibly corresponds to TRBD1 (5 bases). The CDR3 sequence is 12 residues long. Trimming left V 0 bases short and J 13 bases short, with 15 bases between. Germline CDR1 and CDR2: GTSNPN and SVGIG (reference sequence). The CDR3 DNA follows: TGTGCCTGGAGTGTAGGGACTCGATTAGTCACCTTC. It yields the protein CAWSVGTRLVTF.

The chain joins TRBV7-8 to TRBJ1-2; D is undetermined. V shed 4 bases and J shed 1 base, with 16 bases lying between them. CDR1 is SGHVS and CDR2 is FQNEAQ in the germline V gene. This CDR3 is built from 16 residues. CDR3 bases: TGTGCCAGCAGCTCCCGAATCCAGACACGTAACTATGGCTACACCTTC. This encodes CASSSRIQTRNYGYTF.

The chain links TRBV20-1 to TRBJ2-7; D gene ambiguous. This CDR3 region has 11 residues. V lost 6 bases and J 4 bases, leaving 10 bases between the germline ends. Germline assignment: CDR1 DFQATT and CDR2 SNEGSKA (reference sequence). The CDR3 protein is CSAEQGYEQYF. The DNA of the CDR3 is TGCAGTGCAGAACAAGGATACGAGCAGTACTTC.

The chain is built from TRBV29-1 and TRBJ2-7; 8 bases fit TRBD2. Germline CDR1 is SQVTM and CDR2 is ANQGSEA. The CDR3 contains 12 residues. The junction had 7 bases not matched to a gene; V was cut back by 6 bases and J by 6 bases. The CDR3 DNA sequence: TGCAGCGTCGTTGCGGGGGGCGTCGAGCAGTACTTC. As protein: CSVVAGGVEQYF.

This chain joins TRBV6-5 and TRBJ1-3, with TRBD1 identical over 7 bases. The CDR3 covers 15 residues. J gave up 0 bases and V 6 bases, and 5 bases lay outside the gene matches. CDR1 is MNHEY, CDR2 SVGAGI, per germline. CDR3 DNA sequence: TGTGCCAGCAGCGGACAGGTGGACTCTGGAAACACCATATATTTT. Translation: CASSGQVDSGNTIYF.

The chain's CDR3 is CASSLGTGSLTQYF. CDR3 nucleotides: TGTGCCAGCTCACTCGGGACAGGGTCTTTGACCCAGTACTTC. V is TRBV18 and J is TRBJ2-5; 9 positions match TRBD1. The CDR3 sequence is 14 residues long. Per germline, CDR1 KGHSH and CDR2 LQKENI. After removal of 4 bases from V and 7 bases from J, the junction contained 7 bases not matched to a gene.

The gene calls are TRBV21-1 and TRBJ1-2. TRBV21-1 is noted as a pseudogene. The CDR3 is 16 residues long. The chain's CDR3 is CASSNGGGKRNYGYTF. The CDR3 DNA is TGTGCCAGCAGCAACGGCGGGGGTAAGAGGAACTATGGCTACACCTTC.